The 8 T cell receptor beta chains reported below all come from one sample, sequenced in a study of CD4+ T cells in melanoma. Assay used: immunoSEQ multiplex PCR; TCRdb lists only in-frame clones, some missing. The sample consists of some 5,800 clones, approximately 68% of them appearing once. Input material: cells from a culture (not recorded whether cultured in vitro). The receptor source for this set is a human donor with melanoma.

By sample share, this clone is medium-sized (0.01 to 0.1%). The rearrangement joins TRBV6-6 to TRBJ2-1, with TRBD2 identical over 7 bases. V shed 5 bases and J 10 bases; nucleotides not matched to a gene: 2. The CDR3 runs 11 residues. Looked up from germline, CDR1 is MNHNY and CDR2 is SVGAGI (reference sequence). CDR3 sequence reads: CASSHGGEQFF. CDR3 DNA: TGTGCCAGCAGTCACGGGGGGGAGCAGTTCTTC.

The chain uses TRBV7-3 and TRBJ2-2; 7 bases line up with TRBD1. Germline V gives CDR1 SGHTA, CDR2 FQGTGA. V lost 5 bases to trimming and J lost 6 bases; unmatched junction nucleotides: 9. This CDR3 contains 15 residues. CDR3 in amino acids: CASSGYTGAAGELFF. CDR3 coding DNA: TGTGCCAGCAGCGGATACACAGGGGCGGCCGGGGAGCTGTTTTTT.

V gene TRBV2 combines with J gene TRBJ1-1; D not resolved. V dropped 2 bases and J dropped 3 bases, with 13 bases sitting between them. CDR3 length: 15 residues. Germline CDR1 SNHLY, CDR2 FYNNEI. The CDR3 spells CASSELAWVDTEAFF. The CDR3 nucleotides are TGTGCCAGCAGTGAATTAGCGTGGGTGGACACTGAAGCTTTCTTT.

The chain links TRBV28 to TRBJ1-5; D is uncertain. Trimming removed 5 bases from V and 7 bases from J, with 12 bases in between. The CDR3 contains 13 residues. Germline-derived CDR1 and CDR2 are MDHEN and SYDVKM. The CDR3 protein is CASSKVGLQPQHF. The CDR3 coding sequence is TGTGCCAGCAGTAAAGTAGGGTTGCAGCCCCAGCATTTT.

This clone has more than one count but fewer than ten. The chain carries TRBV9 and TRBJ1-1; D gene uncertain. Germline-derived CDR1 and CDR2 are SGDLS and YYNGEE. The CDR3 is 13 residues long. The V gene lost 0 bases and the J gene lost 7 bases, with 10 bases spanning the gap. The CDR3 region is CASSVADRREAFF. In DNA form, the CDR3 reads TGTGCCAGCAGCGTAGCTGACCGACGTGAAGCTTTCTTT.

The genes are TRBV18 and TRBJ2-6; D remains ambiguous. The CDR3 consists of 18 residues. V shed 2 bases and J shed 2 bases, with 16 bases lying between them. Germline V gene lookup returns CDR1 KGHSH and CDR2 LQKENI. The CDR3 is CASSPSAVSFTGANVLTF. The CDR3 nucleotides read TGTGCCAGCTCACCATCCGCAGTCAGCTTTACTGGGGCCAACGTCCTGACTTTC.

Sample share makes this clone medium-sized. The chain carries TRBV28 and TRBJ2-1; D may match TRBD1 or TRBD2 (5 bases each). Trimming removed 3 bases from V and 11 bases from J, with 38 bases in between. The CDR3 is 21 amino acids. Germline CDR1 is MDHEN and CDR2 is SYDVKM. This CDR3 is CASSLSGLGGWGFRNEGKQFF. The CDR3, as DNA: TGTGCCAGCAGTTTGTCGGGTCTAGGCGGGTGGGGGTTCAGGAATGAGGGTAAGCAGTTCTTC.

The CDR3 here is CASSGGAGLALHEQYF. The CDR3 DNA is TGTGCCAGCAGCGGGGGGGCGGGACTAGCCCTCCACGAGCAGTACTTC. This sequence joins TRBV9 and TRBJ2-7, with 9 bases matching TRBD2. The V gene's germline CDR1 is SGDLS and CDR2 YYNGEE. The CDR3 covers 16 residues. V shed 3 bases, J shed 5 bases, and the junction held 12 bases outside the gene matches.